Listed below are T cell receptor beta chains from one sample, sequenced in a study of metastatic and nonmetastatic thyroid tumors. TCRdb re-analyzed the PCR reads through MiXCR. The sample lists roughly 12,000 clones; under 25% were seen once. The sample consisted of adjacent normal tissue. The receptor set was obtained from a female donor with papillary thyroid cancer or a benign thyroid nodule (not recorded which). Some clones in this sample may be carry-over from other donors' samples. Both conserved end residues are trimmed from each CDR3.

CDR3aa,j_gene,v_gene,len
ASSSVSGTTGELF,TRBJ2-2,TRBV6-1,13
ASSLGWASGFTDTQY,TRBJ2-3,TRBV12-3/TRBV12-4,15
ASSSTRPAYEQY,TRBJ2-7,TRBV7-2,12
SARSRVGIYEQY,TRBJ2-7,TRBV20-1,12
ASSGPPGQGLVGELF,TRBJ2-2,TRBV4-2,15
ASNPAAKGQPQH,TRBJ1-5,TRBV4-1,12
ASSLSSDEQF,TRBJ2-1,TRBV5-1,10
ASSRSGTGVNEQF,TRBJ2-1,TRBV11-3,13
ASSSTQGLHNEKLF,TRBJ1-4,TRBV13,14
ARILARAGREKLF,TRBJ1-4,TRBV7-2,13
ASNSGGHRRPPLH,TRBJ1-6,TRBV19,13
AVRDSNTEAF,TRBJ1-1,TRBV19,10
ASSVGVIDNYGYT,TRBJ1-2,TRBV9,13